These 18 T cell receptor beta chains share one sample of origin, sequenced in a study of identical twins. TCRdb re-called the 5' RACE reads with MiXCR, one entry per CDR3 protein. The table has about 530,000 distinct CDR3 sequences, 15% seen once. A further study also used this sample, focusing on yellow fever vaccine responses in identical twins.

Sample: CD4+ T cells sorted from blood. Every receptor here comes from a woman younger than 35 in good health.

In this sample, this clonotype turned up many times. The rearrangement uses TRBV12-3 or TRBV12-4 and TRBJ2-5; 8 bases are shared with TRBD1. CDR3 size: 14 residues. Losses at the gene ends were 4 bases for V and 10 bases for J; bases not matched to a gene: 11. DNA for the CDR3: TGTGCCAGCAGTTGGGGGGCAGGGGGCTTAATCCAGTACTTC. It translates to CASSWGAGGLIQYF.

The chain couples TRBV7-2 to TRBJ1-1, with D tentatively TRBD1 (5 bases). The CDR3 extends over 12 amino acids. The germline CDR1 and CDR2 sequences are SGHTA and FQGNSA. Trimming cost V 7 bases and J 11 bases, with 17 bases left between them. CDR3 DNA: TGTGCCAGCACCCTAGGGGCCTTTCTCGCTTTCTTT. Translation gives CASTLGAFLAFF.

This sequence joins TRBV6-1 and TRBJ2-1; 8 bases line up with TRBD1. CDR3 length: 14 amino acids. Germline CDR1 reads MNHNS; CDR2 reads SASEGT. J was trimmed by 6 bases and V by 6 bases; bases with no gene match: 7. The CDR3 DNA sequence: TGTGCCAGCAGCCCAGGGGGCGCGGGCAATGAGCAGTTCTTC. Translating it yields CASSPGGAGNEQFF.

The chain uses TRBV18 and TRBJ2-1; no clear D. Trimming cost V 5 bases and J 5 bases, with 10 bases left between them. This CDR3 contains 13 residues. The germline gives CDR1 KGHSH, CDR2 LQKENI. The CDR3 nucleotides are TGTGCCAGCTCAGCGACTGGTAACAATGAGCAGTTCTTC. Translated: CASSATGNNEQFF.

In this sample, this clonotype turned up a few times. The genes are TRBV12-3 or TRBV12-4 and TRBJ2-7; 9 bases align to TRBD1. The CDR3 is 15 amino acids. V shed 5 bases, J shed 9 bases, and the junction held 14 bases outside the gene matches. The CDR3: CASSRPGQGLWGQYF. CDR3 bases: TGTGCCAGCAGTCGTCCGGGACAGGGCTTGTGGGGGCAGTACTTC.

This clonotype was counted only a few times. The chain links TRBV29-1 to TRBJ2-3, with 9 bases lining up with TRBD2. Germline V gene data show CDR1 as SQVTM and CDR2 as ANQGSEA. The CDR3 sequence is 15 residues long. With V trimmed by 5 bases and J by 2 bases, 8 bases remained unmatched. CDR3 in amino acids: CSVSLAGASTDTQYF. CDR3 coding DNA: TGCAGCGTTTCTTTAGCGGGAGCGTCCACAGATACGCAGTATTTT.

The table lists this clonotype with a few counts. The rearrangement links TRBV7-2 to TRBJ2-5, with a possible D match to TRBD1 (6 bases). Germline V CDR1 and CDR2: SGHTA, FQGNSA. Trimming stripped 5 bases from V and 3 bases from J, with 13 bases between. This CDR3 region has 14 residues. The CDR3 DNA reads TGTGCCAGCAGCCTTCGACAGGCAAAAGAGACCCAGTACTTC. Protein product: CASSLRQAKETQYF. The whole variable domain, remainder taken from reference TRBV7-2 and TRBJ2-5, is GAGVSQSPSNKVTEKGKDVELRCDPISGHTALYWYRQSLGQGLEFLIYFQGNSAPDKSGLPSDRFSAERTGGSVSTLTIQRTQQEDSAVYLCASSLRQAKETQYFGPGTRLLVL.

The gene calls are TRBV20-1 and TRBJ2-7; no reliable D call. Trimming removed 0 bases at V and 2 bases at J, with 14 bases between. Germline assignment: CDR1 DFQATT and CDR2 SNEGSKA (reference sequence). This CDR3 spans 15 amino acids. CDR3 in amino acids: CSAREIGERTYEQYV. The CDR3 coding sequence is TGCAGTGCTAGAGAGATTGGGGAAAGAACCTACGAGCAGTACGTC.

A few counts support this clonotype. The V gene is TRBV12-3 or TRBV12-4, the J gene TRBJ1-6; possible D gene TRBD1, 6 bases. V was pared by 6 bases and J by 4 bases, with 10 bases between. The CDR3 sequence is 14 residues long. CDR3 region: CASSPGDYNSPLHF. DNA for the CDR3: TGTGCCAGCAGCCCAGGGGATTATAATTCACCCCTCCACTTT.

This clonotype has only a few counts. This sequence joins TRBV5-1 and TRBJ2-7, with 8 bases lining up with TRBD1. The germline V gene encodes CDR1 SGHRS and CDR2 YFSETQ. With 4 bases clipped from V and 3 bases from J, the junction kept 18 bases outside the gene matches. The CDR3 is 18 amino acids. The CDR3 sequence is CASSPTGKLRGLLYEQYF. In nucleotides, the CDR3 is TGCGCCAGCAGCCCGACCGGTAAGCTCAGGGGGCTACTCTACGAGCAGTACTTC. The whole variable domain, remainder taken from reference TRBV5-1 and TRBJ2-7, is KAGVTQTPRYLIKTRGQQVTLSCSPISGHRSVSWYQQTPGQGLQFLFEYFSETQRNKGNFPGRFSGRQFSNSRSEMNVSTLELGDSALYLCASSPTGKLRGLLYEQYFGPGTRLTVT.

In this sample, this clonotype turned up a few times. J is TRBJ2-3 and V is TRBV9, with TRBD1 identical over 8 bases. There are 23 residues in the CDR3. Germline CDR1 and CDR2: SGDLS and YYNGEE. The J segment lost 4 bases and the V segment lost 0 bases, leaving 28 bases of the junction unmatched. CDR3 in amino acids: CASSVALPSTGTGPYYGSDTQYF. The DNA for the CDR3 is TGTGCCAGCAGCGTAGCTCTCCCCTCGACCGGGACAGGCCCATATTATGGGTCAGATACGCAGTATTTT. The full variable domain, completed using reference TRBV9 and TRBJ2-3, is DSGVTQTPKHLITATGQRVTLRCSPRSGDLSVYWYQQSLDQGLQFLIQYYNGEERAKGNILERFSAQQFPDLHSELNLSSLELGDSALYFCASSVALPSTGTGPYYGSDTQYFGPGTRLTVL.

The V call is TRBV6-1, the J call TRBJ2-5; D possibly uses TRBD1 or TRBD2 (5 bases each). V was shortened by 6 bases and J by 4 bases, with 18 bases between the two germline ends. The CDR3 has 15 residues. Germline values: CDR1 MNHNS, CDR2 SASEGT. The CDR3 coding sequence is TGTGCCAGCAGCTGGGACCCCAGACCTCGAGAGACCCAGTACTTC. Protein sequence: CASSWDPRPRETQYF.

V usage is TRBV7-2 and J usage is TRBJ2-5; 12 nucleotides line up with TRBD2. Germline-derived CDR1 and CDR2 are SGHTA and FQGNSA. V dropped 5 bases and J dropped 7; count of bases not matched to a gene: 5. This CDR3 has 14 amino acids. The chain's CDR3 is CASSQTSGRATQYF. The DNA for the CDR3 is TGTGCCAGCAGCCAGACTAGCGGGAGAGCGACCCAGTACTTC.

This CDR3 is CASSPFGGETQYF. Written as DNA, the CDR3 is TGTGCCAGCAGTCCGTTTGGTGGAGAGACCCAGTACTTC. The gene calls are TRBV27 and TRBJ2-5; no clear D gene. CDR1 and CDR2 from the germline V gene are MNHEY and SMNVEV (reference sequence). Trimming pared 5 bases from V and 4 bases from J, leaving 11 bases between. The CDR3 runs 13 residues.

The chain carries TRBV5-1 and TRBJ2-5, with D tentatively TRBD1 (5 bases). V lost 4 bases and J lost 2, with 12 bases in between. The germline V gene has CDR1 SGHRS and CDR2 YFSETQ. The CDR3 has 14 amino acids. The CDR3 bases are TGCGCCAGCAGCCTACGACAGCCACAAGAGACCCAGTACTTC. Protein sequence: CASSLRQPQETQYF.

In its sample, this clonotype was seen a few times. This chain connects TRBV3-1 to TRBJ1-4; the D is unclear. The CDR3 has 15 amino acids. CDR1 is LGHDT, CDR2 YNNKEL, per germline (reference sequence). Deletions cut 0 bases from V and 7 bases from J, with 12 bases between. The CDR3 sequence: CASSQDLTRAEKLFF. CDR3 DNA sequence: TGTGCCAGCAGCCAAGATTTGACACGGGCTGAAAAACTGTTTTTT.

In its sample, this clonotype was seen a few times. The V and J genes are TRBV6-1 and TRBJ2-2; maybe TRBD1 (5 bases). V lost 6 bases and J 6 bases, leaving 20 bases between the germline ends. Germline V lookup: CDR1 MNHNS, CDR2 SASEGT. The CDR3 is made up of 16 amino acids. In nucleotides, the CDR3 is TGTGCCAGCAGGAGAACTTCAGTAACAGGCCCCGGGGAGCTGTTTTTT. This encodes CASRRTSVTGPGELFF.

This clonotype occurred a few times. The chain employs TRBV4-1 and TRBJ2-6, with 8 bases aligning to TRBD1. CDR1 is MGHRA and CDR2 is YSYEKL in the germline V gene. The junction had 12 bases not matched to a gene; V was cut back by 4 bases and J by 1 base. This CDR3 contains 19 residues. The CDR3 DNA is TGCGCCAGCAGCCTCACCACCGGGACAGGTGCTTCTGGGGCCAACGTCCTGACTTTC. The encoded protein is CASSLTTGTGASGANVLTF.